Below, 4 T cell receptor beta chains from the same sample are listed, as sequenced in a study of shared clonotypes between healthy human individuals. TCRdb keeps only in-frame clones here, not all; method: immunoSEQ multiplex PCR. In the table there are some 2,500,000 clones, 80% to 95% of which are singletons. The specimen sequenced was naive CD4+ T cells from PBMCs. Subset noted: CD45RA+ positively selected. These receptors all come from a man aged 18 to 30 in good health. Some clones in this sample may be carry-over from other donors' samples.

The J gene is TRBJ1-1, the V gene TRBV6-1, with D perhaps TRBD1 (5 bases). V gave up 5 bases and J gave up 4 bases, with 8 bases separating them. Germline CDR1 MNHNS, CDR2 SASEGT. The CDR3 runs to 12 residues. DNA of the CDR3: TGTGCCAGCAGTAGGACATCCACTGAAGCTTTCTTT. Its translation is CASSRTSTEAFF.

The chain employs TRBV5-1 and TRBJ2-7; 7 nucleotides line up with TRBD1. Germline CDR1 is SGHRS and CDR2 is YFSETQ. CDR3 size: 13 residues. J was trimmed by 6 bases and V by 1 base; bases with no gene match: 4. CDR3 loop: CASSLNRGSEQYF. The CDR3 DNA is TGCGCCAGCAGCTTGAACAGGGGTTCCGAGCAGTACTTC.

This sequence joins TRBV6-5 and TRBJ2-7; a weak D match, TRBD1 (5 bases). CDR3 size: 15 residues. V was shortened by 2 bases and J by 2 bases, with 13 bases between the two germline ends. CDR1 and CDR2 (germline): MNHEY, SVGAGI. CDR3 in DNA: TGTGCCAGCAGTTACGCTAGTCAGGGCGCCTACGAGCAGTACTTC. As protein: CASSYASQGAYEQYF.

As regards this clone: This sample also contains other DNA sequences that code for the same CDR3. The chain is built from TRBV5-1 and TRBJ2-7; D is ambiguous. The V gene lost 0 bases and the J gene lost 4 bases, with 8 bases spanning the gap. The CDR3 runs 13 residues. Germline loops: CDR1 SGHRS, CDR2 YFSETQ. The CDR3 coding sequence is TGCGCCAGCAGCTTGGCCCTGGGATACGAGCAGTACTTC. Protein sequence: CASSLALGYEQYF.